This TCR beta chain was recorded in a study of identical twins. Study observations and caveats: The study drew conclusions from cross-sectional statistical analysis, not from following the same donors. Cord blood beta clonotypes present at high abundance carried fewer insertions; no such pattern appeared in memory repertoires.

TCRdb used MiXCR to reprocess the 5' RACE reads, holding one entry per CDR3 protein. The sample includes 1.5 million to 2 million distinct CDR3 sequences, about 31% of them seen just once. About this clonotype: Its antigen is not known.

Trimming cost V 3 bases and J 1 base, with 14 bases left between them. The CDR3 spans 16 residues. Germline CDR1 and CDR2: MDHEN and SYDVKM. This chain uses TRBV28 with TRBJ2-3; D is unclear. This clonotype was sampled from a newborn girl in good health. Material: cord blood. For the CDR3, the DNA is TGTGCCAGCAGTTTCCTATCACACCACCGCACAGATACGCAGTATTTT. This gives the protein CASSFLSHHRTDTQYF.